This T cell receptor beta chain was identified during a study of cytomegalovirus exposure and HLA in healthy donors. The PCR ran on 60 Vbeta and 13 Jbeta primers. TCRdb keeps only in-frame clones here, not all; method: immunoSEQ multiplex PCR. Of 100,000 or so clones listed, around four fifths are singletons. Study outcomes and limitations: What a later analysis reportedly showed was that an Asian-associated ancestry cluster had fewer N-insertions than the roughly 670-donor mean. The HLA-A and HLA-B alleles of most subjects were reportedly predicted accurately from TCR beta sequences.

For this clone: The antigen is not known.

This CDR3 is 14 amino acids long. Per germline, CDR1 SEHNR and CDR2 FQNEAQ (reference sequence). Trimming stripped 1 base from V and 1 base from J, with 5 bases between. Material: PBMCs. The chain recombines TRBV7-9 with TRBJ2-1; unclear D gene. The TCR originated in a man between 25 and 39 years old in good health and CMV-seronegative. The DNA of the CDR3 is TGTGCCAGCAGCTTAGGTATATCCTACAATGAGCAGTTCTTC. Translation gives CASSLGISYNEQFF.